The present T cell receptor (beta chain) was sequenced within a study of cytomegalovirus exposure and HLA in healthy donors. Study-level findings and limits: The Asian-associated ancestry cluster reportedly had fewer N-insertions than the roughly 670-donor mean in a later analysis. In a later analysis, TCR beta V- and J-gene trimming was associated with a missense DCLRE1C variant.

Amplification used 60 Vbeta primers and 13 Jbeta primers. Study processing details: There were some 87 million unique TCR beta chains by a later count, and 8.5 million to 14 million of them were shared. Generated by immunoSEQ multiplex PCR, the TCRdb table keeps only in-frame clones and is missing some. V and J calls and clone size are as listed in that table; D and trimming were resolved from the DNA. The profile shows more than 150,000 clones, about 77% of them singletons. This clone is a singleton in its sample. Antigen unknown. Germline V gene data show CDR1 as MNHNS and CDR2 as SASEGT. CDR3 length equals 14 residues. V was clipped by 6 bases and J by 7 bases, with 19 bases between them.

Sequencing was performed on PBMCs. The TCR sequence derives from a woman aged 25 to 39 in good health and CMV-seropositive. This sequence joins TRBV6-1 and TRBJ2-7, with D maybe TRBD1 (6 bases). The CDR3 region has the DNA TGTGCCAGCAGCGAACTGGTGCAGGGGTTAGAGCAGTACTTC. Amino acids: CASSELVQGLEQYF.